The source of this T cell receptor beta chain is a study of cytomegalovirus exposure and HLA in healthy donors. PCR used 60 Vbeta primers and 13 Jbeta primers. The assay was immunoSEQ multiplex PCR, and TCRdb's table has in-frame clones only and misses some. The data contain about 96,000 clones, over 75% of them singletons. The CDR3 loop spans 16 amino acids. V dropped 4 bases and J dropped 13; count of bases not matched to a gene: 17. Germline V CDR1 and CDR2: SGDLS, YYNGEE. This clone came up once. Sequenced sample: PBMCs. The origin of this receptor is a man aged 50 to 60 in good health and CMV-seropositive. V usage is TRBV9 and J usage is TRBJ2-1; 10 bases are a match to TRBD2. CDR3: CASSPPGTSVGATQFF. The CDR3 nucleotides read TGTGCCAGCAGCCCCCCCGGGACTAGCGTGGGGGCGACCCAGTTCTTC.